These T cell receptor beta chains were read from a single sample in a study of blood T cell repertoires in COVID-19. Generated by immunoSEQ multiplex PCR, the TCRdb table keeps only in-frame clones and is missing some. Among 120,000 or so clones listed, about 90% were seen once. Material: peripheral blood. Receptor source: a woman aged 45 to 65 with active or convalescent COVID-19. The CDR3 runs from the conserved cysteine through the conserved F or W. A D gene is named only where the DNA matches it firmly. Size values are once, few and many counts, or a class for expanded clones, and some rows have none.

J	D	V	size	CDR3	DNA
TRBJ2-1	-	TRBV2	-	CASKREPHNNEQFF	TGTGCCAGCAAGAGGGAGCCACACAACAATGAGCAGTTCTTC
TRBJ2-1	-	TRBV12-3/TRBV12-4	-	CASSFISREQFF	TGTGCCAGCAGTTTTATAAGCCGCGAGCAGTTCTTC
TRBJ2-7	-	TRBV25-1	-	CASSVVRGFSYEQYF	TGTGCCAGCAGTGTAGTCAGGGGTTTCTCCTACGAGCAGTACTTC
TRBJ2-5	-	TRBV4-3	-	CASSPDLASGTQYF	TGCGCCAGCAGCCCGGACTTAGCCTCAGGGACCCAGTACTTC
TRBJ1-6	-	TRBV18	-	CASGQSYNSPLHF	TGTGCCAGTGGACAGTCTTATAATTCACCCCTCCACTTT
TRBJ2-3	TRBD1	TRBV24-1	-	CATSDVGGADTQYF	TGTGCCACCAGTGATGTAGGGGGCGCAGATACGCAGTATTTT
TRBJ1-3	-	TRBV6-2/TRBV6-3	-	CASSYGAGPGNTIYF	TGTGCCAGCAGTTACGGGGCAGGGCCTGGAAACACCATATATTTT
TRBJ1-5	-	TRBV4-2	once	CASSQGQDYSNQPQHF	TGTGCCAGCAGCCAAGGACAGGATTATAGCAATCAGCCCCAGCATTTT
TRBJ2-6	-	TRBV11-2	once	CASSPGADSGANVLTF	TGTGCCAGCAGCCCTGGAGCGGACTCTGGGGCCAACGTCCTGACTTTC
TRBJ2-3	TRBD2	TRBV7-2	-	CASSLVAGGLSDTQYF	TGTGCCAGCAGCTTAGTAGCGGGAGGATTATCAGATACGCAGTATTTT
TRBJ2-2	TRBD2	TRBV10-3	-	CAISESRAGGPGELFF	TGTGCCATCAGTGAGTCGAGAGCGGGAGGGCCCGGGGAGCTGTTTTTT
TRBJ2-1	TRBD1	TRBV28	-	CASTRDRAVNEQFF	TGTGCCAGCACCCGGGACAGGGCAGTGAATGAGCAGTTCTTC
TRBJ2-3	-	TRBV6-2/TRBV6-3	-	CASSYTAEAVRTDTQYF	TGTGCCAGCAGTTACACGGCCGAAGCGGTACGCACAGATACGCAGTATTTT
TRBJ2-2	TRBD2	TRBV9	-	CASSGSSGSLRGELFF	TGTGCCAGCAGCGGATCTAGCGGGAGCCTGCGCGGGGAGCTGTTTTTT
TRBJ2-2	-	TRBV15	-	CATSRERRLLNTGELFF	TGTGCCACCAGCAGAGAGCGGCGACTACTTAACACCGGGGAGCTGTTTTTT
TRBJ1-5	-	TRBV3-1/TRBV3-2	-	CASSQGRVSQPQHF	TGTGCCAGCAGCCAAGGGAGGGTATCGCAGCCCCAGCATTTT
TRBJ2-7	TRBD2	TRBV5-6	-	CASSGGGEQYF	TGTGCCAGCAGCGGGGGGGGCGAGCAGTACTTC
TRBJ2-2	-	TRBV10-1	-	CASTIPGELFF	TGCGCCAGCACCATCCCCGGGGAGCTGTTTTTT
TRBJ2-5	TRBD1	TRBV28	-	CASLPGGMGQETQYF	TGTGCCAGTCTACCAGGGGGCATGGGGCAAGAGACCCAGTACTTC
TRBJ2-7	TRBD2	TRBV18	-	CASSPSSGTLSEQYF	TGTGCCAGCTCACCGTCTAGCGGGACCCTCTCCGAGCAGTACTTC
TRBJ2-3	-	TRBV18	once	CASSPPYPDRHGTDTQYF	TGTGCCAGCTCACCACCATATCCCGACAGGCACGGCACAGATACGCAGTATTTT
TRBJ1-2	-	TRBV9	-	CASSVGRETLGYGYTF	TGTGCCAGCAGCGTAGGGCGGGAGACTCTAGGGTATGGCTACACCTTC